This is a list of T cell receptor beta chains from one sample in a study of cytomegalovirus exposure and HLA in healthy donors. The table came from immunoSEQ multiplex PCR; TCRdb's copy has only in-frame clones and leaves some out. This table has 97,000 or so clones, around 88% appearing once. Material for sequencing was PBMCs. Every receptor here comes from a woman in her twenties or thirties in good health and CMV-seronegative. CDR3s include the opening cysteine and the closing phenylalanine or tryptophan. Fields, in order: CDR3 protein, CDR3 DNA, V gene, J gene, D gene, CDR3 length, clone size. D genes are given only for firm matches. Part of the rows lack a size; the others show once, few, many or a class for expanded clones.

cdr3_aa: CASSSRTSGTSGTQYF
cdr3_nt: TGTGCCAGCAGCTCCAGGACTAGCGGGACCTCGGGTACGCAGTATTTT
v_call: TRBV7-2
j_call: TRBJ2-3
d_call: TRBD2
cdr3_length: 16
clone_size: NA

cdr3_aa: CASSQGQGNEQFF
cdr3_nt: TGCGCCAGCAGCCAGGGACAGGGTAATGAGCAGTTCTTC
v_call: TRBV5-1
j_call: TRBJ2-1
d_call: TRBD1
cdr3_length: 13
clone_size: NA

cdr3_aa: CASSYVQGEQYF
cdr3_nt: TGTGCCAGCAGTTATGTCCAGGGGGAGCAGTACTTC
v_call: TRBV6-5
j_call: TRBJ2-7
d_call: NA
cdr3_length: 12
clone_size: NA

cdr3_aa: CASSRATGNSYEQYF
cdr3_nt: TGTGCCAGCAGCCGCGCGACAGGGAACTCCTACGAGCAGTACTTC
v_call: TRBV28
j_call: TRBJ2-7
d_call: TRBD1
cdr3_length: 15
clone_size: NA

cdr3_aa: CSLSWDRGMNTEAFF
cdr3_nt: TGCAGCCTTTCTTGGGACAGGGGGATGAACACTGAAGCTTTCTTT
v_call: TRBV29-1
j_call: TRBJ1-1
d_call: TRBD1
cdr3_length: 15
clone_size: NA

cdr3_aa: CASSPSPGGDTQYF
cdr3_nt: TGTGCCAGCAGCCCCTCCCCGGGTGGGGATACGCAGTATTTT
v_call: TRBV4-2
j_call: TRBJ2-3
d_call: NA
cdr3_length: 14
clone_size: NA

cdr3_aa: CASTPRRGHGNSPLHF
cdr3_nt: TGTGCCAGCACTCCGAGGCGAGGGCATGGGAATTCACCCCTCCACTTT
v_call: TRBV6-6
j_call: TRBJ1-6
d_call: NA
cdr3_length: 16
clone_size: NA

cdr3_aa: CASSQIQGLGYTF
cdr3_nt: TGCGCCAGCAGCCAAATACAGGGTTTGGGCTACACCTTC
v_call: TRBV4-1
j_call: TRBJ1-2
d_call: NA
cdr3_length: 13
clone_size: NA

cdr3_aa: CASSPSSYNEQFF
cdr3_nt: TGTGCCAGCAGCCCCAGCTCCTACAATGAGCAGTTCTTC
v_call: TRBV7-3
j_call: TRBJ2-1
d_call: NA
cdr3_length: 13
clone_size: NA

cdr3_aa: CSAGTGANIQYF
cdr3_nt: TGCAGCGCCGGGACAGGGGCAAACATTCAGTACTTC
v_call: TRBV29-1
j_call: TRBJ2-4
d_call: TRBD1
cdr3_length: 12
clone_size: once

cdr3_aa: CASSFPRGGRTDTQYF
cdr3_nt: TGTGCCAGCAGCTTTCCTAGGGGGGGCCGAACAGATACGCAGTATTTT
v_call: TRBV7-9
j_call: TRBJ2-3
d_call: NA
cdr3_length: 16
clone_size: NA

cdr3_aa: CASSSGQGREQFF
cdr3_nt: TGTGCCAGCAGCTCGGGACAGGGGAGGGAGCAGTTCTTC
v_call: TRBV5-4
j_call: TRBJ2-1
d_call: TRBD1
cdr3_length: 13
clone_size: NA

cdr3_aa: CASSLAIDRAYNEQFF
cdr3_nt: TGTGCCAGCAGCTTAGCCATAGACAGAGCCTACAATGAGCAGTTCTTC
v_call: TRBV7-2
j_call: TRBJ2-1
d_call: NA
cdr3_length: 16
clone_size: NA

cdr3_aa: CASSQNSGGPGEQYF
cdr3_nt: TGCGCCAGCAGCCAAAATAGCGGGGGGCCCGGCGAGCAGTACTTC
v_call: TRBV4-1
j_call: TRBJ2-7
d_call: TRBD2
cdr3_length: 15
clone_size: NA

cdr3_aa: CASSLEKYRTEAFF
cdr3_nt: TGTGCCAGCAGCTTGGAGAAGTATAGGACTGAAGCTTTCTTT
v_call: TRBV7-9
j_call: TRBJ1-1
d_call: NA
cdr3_length: 14
clone_size: NA

cdr3_aa: CASKAGGSYEQYF
cdr3_nt: TGTGCCAGCAAAGCGGGGGGGTCCTACGAGCAGTACTTC
v_call: TRBV14
j_call: TRBJ2-7
d_call: TRBD2
cdr3_length: 13
clone_size: NA

cdr3_aa: CASSNYLTDTQYF
cdr3_nt: TGTGCCAGCAGTAACTACCTCACAGATACGCAGTATTTT
v_call: TRBV6-1
j_call: TRBJ2-3
d_call: NA
cdr3_length: 13
clone_size: NA

cdr3_aa: CASSHSGTSSYEQYF
cdr3_nt: TGCGCCAGCAGCCATTCCGGGACTAGCTCCTACGAGCAGTACTTC
v_call: TRBV4-1
j_call: TRBJ2-7
d_call: TRBD2
cdr3_length: 15
clone_size: NA

cdr3_aa: CASSTLGAPGEQYF
cdr3_nt: TGTGCCAGCAGCACTTTGGGGGCTCCCGGCGAGCAGTACTTC
v_call: TRBV5-6
j_call: TRBJ2-7
d_call: NA
cdr3_length: 14
clone_size: NA

cdr3_aa: CASSGRLAAPYEQYF
cdr3_nt: TGTGCCAGCAGCGGCAGACTAGCGGCACCCTACGAGCAGTACTTC
v_call: TRBV7-8
j_call: TRBJ2-7
d_call: TRBD2
cdr3_length: 15
clone_size: NA

cdr3_aa: CASSSSGQAGNTIYF
cdr3_nt: TGTGCCAGCAGTTCCTCGGGACAGGCGGGAAACACCATATATTTT
v_call: TRBV28
j_call: TRBJ1-3
d_call: TRBD1
cdr3_length: 15
clone_size: NA

cdr3_aa: CATLPLQGAYEAFF
cdr3_nt: TGTGCCACCCTCCCCTTACAGGGGGCGTATGAAGCTTTCTTT
v_call: TRBV6-5
j_call: TRBJ1-1
d_call: TRBD1
cdr3_length: 14
clone_size: NA

cdr3_aa: CASSEGQLDRGSEKLFF
cdr3_nt: TGTGCCAGCAGTGAAGGACAGCTGGACAGGGGTAGTGAAAAACTGTTTTTT
v_call: TRBV2
j_call: TRBJ1-4
d_call: TRBD1
cdr3_length: 17
clone_size: NA

cdr3_aa: CASSLAPWEGETYEQYF
cdr3_nt: TGTGCCAGCAGCTTAGCGCCATGGGAAGGGGAAACCTACGAGCAGTACTTC
v_call: TRBV7-2
j_call: TRBJ2-7
d_call: NA
cdr3_length: 17
clone_size: NA

cdr3_aa: CATSRGQGAYEQYF
cdr3_nt: TGTGCCACCAGTCGAGGCCAGGGCGCCTACGAGCAGTACTTC
v_call: TRBV15
j_call: TRBJ2-7
d_call: NA
cdr3_length: 14
clone_size: once

cdr3_aa: CASSLLAVRQETQYF
cdr3_nt: TGTGCCAGCAGCTTACTGGCGGTGCGGCAAGAGACCCAGTACTTC
v_call: TRBV7-2
j_call: TRBJ2-5
d_call: NA
cdr3_length: 15
clone_size: NA

cdr3_aa: CASSLGAMNTEAFF
cdr3_nt: TGTGCCAGCAGCTTAGGGGCCATGAACACTGAAGCTTTCTTT
v_call: TRBV7-6
j_call: TRBJ1-1
d_call: NA
cdr3_length: 14
clone_size: NA

cdr3_aa: CASSQDQLAGTNEQFF
cdr3_nt: TGTGCCAGCAGCCAAGACCAACTAGCGGGCACTAATGAGCAGTTCTTC
v_call: TRBV4-2
j_call: TRBJ2-1
d_call: TRBD2
cdr3_length: 16
clone_size: NA

cdr3_aa: CASSSDTGQAPNEKLFF
cdr3_nt: TGTGCCAGCAGCTCGGACACGGGACAGGCGCCTAATGAAAAACTGTTTTTT
v_call: TRBV7-8
j_call: TRBJ1-4
d_call: TRBD1
cdr3_length: 17
clone_size: once